These 22 T cell receptor beta chains share one sample of origin, sequenced in a study of human T cells and chemical hapten exposure (dated by TCRdb to 2020 to 2022). Preparation of the library involved RACE. Sequencing used a NextSeq 500. The public reads were quality trimmed at Q25 with fastp and then assembled into clones with MiXCR by TCRdb, keeping productive beta chains. Rows matching on CDR3 protein sequence are summarized as one entry with the most common DNA and genes. Here the sample has roughly 100,000 distinct CDR3 sequences; about 34% occur a single time. The ten largest clones add up to roughly 3% of the sample. The intended sense of this specimen's time point label: patch test 3, about 24 weeks after DPC sensitization. The treatment or condition label, as the study defines it: therapeutic diphenylcyclopropenone sensitization with weekly scalp DPC. The material was whole blood, obtained in connection with sensitization to the hapten diphenylcyclopropenone (DPC). These receptors all come from a middle-aged man with alopecia areata. Some clones in this sample may be carry-over from other donors' samples.

In this sample, this clonotype turned up once. The chain carries TRBV12-3 or TRBV12-4 and TRBJ2-1; perhaps TRBD2 as D (6 bases). CDR3 length: 13 amino acids. V was clipped by 5 bases and J by 9 bases, with 14 bases between them. In DNA, the CDR3 is TGTGCCAGCAGTCCTACTAGCTTTGGTGAGCAGTTCTTC. Translation gives CASSPTSFGEQFF.

This clonotype was seen many times. The rearrangement uses TRBV29-1 and TRBJ2-3; 7 nucleotides line up with TRBD1. Germline-derived CDR1 and CDR2 are SQVTM and ANQGSEA. The CDR3 extends over 19 amino acids. V shed 6 bases, J shed 2 bases, and the junction held 23 bases outside the gene matches. CDR3 in DNA: TGCAGCGTCGAATTCATGAATTCCATGGCAGGGGGACCCACAGATACGCAGTATTTT. This gives the protein CSVEFMNSMAGGPTDTQYF.

This clonotype appeared a few times. The rearrangement joins TRBV5-5 to TRBJ2-7; either TRBD1 or TRBD2 may supply D (6 bases each). Germline CDR1 reads SGHKS; CDR2 reads YYEKEE (reference sequence). This CDR3 spans 13 amino acids. V shed 0 bases and J shed 5 bases, with 9 bases lying between them. CDR3 in amino acids: CASSLDRGHEQYV. The CDR3 DNA sequence: TGTGCCAGCAGCTTGGATCGGGGGCACGAGCAGTACGTC.

The gene calls are TRBV12-3 or TRBV12-4 and TRBJ1-6; 7 bases are a match to TRBD1. V lost 6 bases and J lost 10; bases outside the gene matches: 9. CDR3 length: 14 residues. The CDR3 region has the DNA TGTGCCAGCAGCCAACAGGGGTTACGATCACCCCTCCACTTT. Protein product: CASSQQGLRSPLHF.

The V and J genes are TRBV7-2 and TRBJ2-7; no clear D. There are 13 residues in the CDR3. V was pared by 5 bases and J by 3 bases, with 11 bases between. The germline V gene encodes CDR1 SGHTA and CDR2 FQGNSA. The CDR3 region is CASSPPSSYEQYV. The DNA for the CDR3 is TGTGCCAGCAGCCCCCCTTCTAGCTACGAGCAGTACGTC.

The gene calls are TRBV7-2 and TRBJ2-3, with TRBD2 as a possible D gene (5 bases). Germline assignment: CDR1 SGHTA and CDR2 FQGNSA. With 1 base removed from V and 3 bases from J, the gap between germline ends came to 11 bases. The CDR3 consists of 15 residues. This chain's CDR3 is CASSLGIRETDTQYF. In DNA form, the CDR3 reads TGTGCCAGCAGCTTAGGGATCCGGGAAACAGATACGCAGTATTTT.

The V call is TRBV7-2, the J call TRBJ2-5, with D possibly being TRBD1 or TRBD2 (5 bases each). The CDR3 is made up of 15 amino acids. Trimming cost V 5 bases and J 4 bases, with 17 bases left between them. CDR1 is SGHTA and CDR2 is FQGNSA in the germline V gene. The CDR3 region has the DNA TGTGCCAGCAGCGCTCGTATAACTGGGGGAGAGACCCAGTACTTC. Amino acid sequence: CASSARITGGETQYF.

Only a few counts were recorded for this clonotype. The chain joins TRBV13 to TRBJ2-4; perhaps TRBD1 as D (7 bases). The CDR3 is made up of 17 amino acids. Germline lookup yields CDR1 PRHDT and CDR2 FYEKMQ (reference sequence). V was clipped by 4 bases and J by 1 base, with 17 bases between them. The CDR3 reads CASSSRAGGFAKNIQYF. CDR3 in DNA: TGTGCCAGCAGCTCACGGGCAGGGGGGTTTGCCAAAAACATTCAGTACTTC.

This clonotype was observed many times. This chain links TRBV29-1 with TRBJ2-2; tentative D call: TRBD1 (5 bases). Germline CDR1 and CDR2: SQVTM and ANQGSEA. The CDR3 runs to 13 residues. CDR3 residues: CSAQIGAIGELFF. The CDR3 DNA follows: TGCAGTGCCCAGATAGGGGCAATCGGGGAGCTGTTTTTT.

The CDR3 DNA reads TGCGCCAGCAGCTTGGAGACAGCCTATGGCTACACCTTC. Protein sequence: CASSLETAYGYTF. The chain employs TRBV5-1 and TRBJ1-2; the D gene is possibly TRBD1 (5 bases). This CDR3 region has 13 residues. The V and J ends lost 0 bases and 4 bases respectively, with 7 bases between them. In germline, CDR1 is SGHRS, CDR2 YFSETQ.

The chain couples TRBV5-1 to TRBJ1-4; D not certain. The CDR3 sequence is 16 residues long. Looked up from germline, CDR1 is SGHRS and CDR2 is YFSETQ. Trimming took 2 bases from V and 3 from J, leaving 14 bases between them. DNA for the CDR3: TGCGCCAGCAGCTTCGCCAGGAGTCGGGCTAATGAAAAACTGTTTTTT. Its protein product is CASSFARSRANEKLFF.

The rearrangement uses TRBV14 and TRBJ2-7; a weak D match, TRBD2 (5 bases). Trimming took 1 base from V and 1 from J, leaving 14 bases between them. The CDR3 totals 16 residues. CDR1 SGHDN and CDR2 FVKESK come from the germline V gene. As DNA, the CDR3 is TGTGCCAGCAGCCAAGTTAGCGCGGGCAGGTCCTACGAGCAGTACTTC. Its protein is CASSQVSAGRSYEQYF.

V gene TRBV7-2 combines with J gene TRBJ2-3, with D perhaps TRBD2 (6 bases). V was pared by 4 bases and J by 10 bases, with 27 bases between. This CDR3 has 17 residues. CDR1 and CDR2 from the germline V gene are SGHTA and FQGNSA. The CDR3 nucleotides read TGTGCCAGCAGCTCCCCCGAGGTCGGGAGCCGGTCGGGGGCGCAGTATTTT. It yields the protein CASSSPEVGSRSGAQYF.

The rearrangement links TRBV11-3 to TRBJ2-3; 10 positions match TRBD2. Looked up from germline, CDR1 is SGHNT and CDR2 is YENEEA. J lost 2 bases, V lost 4 bases, and 3 bases had no gene match. The CDR3 is made up of 15 amino acids. The CDR3 nucleotides are TGTGCCAGCAGCTCCGGACTAGCGGACACAGATACGCAGTATTTT. It is translated as CASSSGLADTDTQYF.

This clonotype was counted a few times. J is TRBJ1-5 and V is TRBV28, with D perhaps TRBD1 (6 bases). The CDR3 consists of 15 residues. The germline V gene encodes CDR1 MDHEN and CDR2 SYDVKM. Trimming took off 5 bases at V and 3 bases at J, with 14 bases between the two ends. In DNA, the CDR3 is TGTGCCAGCAGTGCACCAGGGGCTGTCAATCAGCCCCAGCATTTT. Translation: CASSAPGAVNQPQHF.

The CDR3 protein is CASSPRGLGELFF. For the CDR3, the DNA is TGTGCCAGCAGCCCACGGGGCCTCGGGGAGCTGTTTTTT. The rearrangement uses TRBV11-3 and TRBJ2-2, with D possibly being TRBD1 or TRBD2 (5 bases each). Trimming left V 5 bases short and J 7 bases short, with 11 bases between. The CDR3 extends over 13 amino acids. Germline-derived CDR1 and CDR2 are SGHNT and YENEEA.

The rearrangement uses TRBV5-5 and TRBJ2-6; 8 bases map to TRBD1. Germline lookup yields CDR1 SGHKS and CDR2 YYEKEE (reference sequence). The ends lost 4 bases at V and 4 bases at J; junction bases unmatched: 7. There are 16 residues in the CDR3. CDR3 region: CASSIQGVKGANVLTF. CDR3 in DNA: TGTGCCAGCAGCATACAGGGGGTTAAAGGGGCCAACGTCCTGACTTTC.

This clonotype showed up many times. This chain links TRBV20-1 with TRBJ2-3; D not certain. Deletions cut 1 base from V and 6 bases from J, with 8 bases between. CDR3 length: 12 residues. Germline V gene data show CDR1 as DFQATT and CDR2 as SNEGSKA (reference sequence). In nucleotides, the CDR3 is TGCAGTGCTAGAGGTCCCGGGGATACGCAGTATTTT. This codes for CSARGPGDTQYF.

This chain connects TRBV6-2 or TRBV6-3 to TRBJ2-7, with 8 positions matching TRBD2. Germline CDR1 reads MNHEY; CDR2 reads SVGEGT. CDR3 size: 15 residues. V lost 0 bases, J lost 3 bases, and 4 bases stayed unmatched. CDR3 in DNA: TGTGCCAGCAGTTACTCGCCAGCGGGAGACTACGAGCAGTACGTC. It is translated as CASSYSPAGDYEQYV.

V and J are TRBV6-2 or TRBV6-3 and TRBJ2-7; no reliable D call. V lost 4 bases and J lost 0, with 10 bases in between. The germline V gene has CDR1 MNHEY and CDR2 SVGEGT. The CDR3 spans 14 residues. The DNA for the CDR3 is TGTGCCAGCAGTTTGGGGTATCCCTCCTACGAGCAGTACGTC. Translation gives CASSLGYPSYEQYV.

V and J are TRBV29-1 and TRBJ2-7, with 9 bases that match TRBD1. V lost 6 bases and J lost 7; bases outside the gene matches: 4. The CDR3 has 11 residues. In germline, CDR1 is SQVTM, CDR2 ANQGSEA. CDR3 protein: CSVRTGEEQYV. CDR3 coding DNA: TGCAGCGTCCGGACAGGGGAGGAGCAGTACGTC.

This clonotype has more than one count but fewer than ten. This chain links TRBV29-1 with TRBJ2-1; the match to TRBD1 covers 9 bases. J lost 7 bases, V lost 3 bases, and 13 bases had no gene match. The CDR3 extends over 16 amino acids. Germline CDR1 SQVTM, CDR2 ANQGSEA. The CDR3 region has the DNA TGCAGCGTTGAGGGTTCGGGGGACAGGGCAATGAATGAGCAGTTCTTC. Protein product: CSVEGSGDRAMNEQFF.